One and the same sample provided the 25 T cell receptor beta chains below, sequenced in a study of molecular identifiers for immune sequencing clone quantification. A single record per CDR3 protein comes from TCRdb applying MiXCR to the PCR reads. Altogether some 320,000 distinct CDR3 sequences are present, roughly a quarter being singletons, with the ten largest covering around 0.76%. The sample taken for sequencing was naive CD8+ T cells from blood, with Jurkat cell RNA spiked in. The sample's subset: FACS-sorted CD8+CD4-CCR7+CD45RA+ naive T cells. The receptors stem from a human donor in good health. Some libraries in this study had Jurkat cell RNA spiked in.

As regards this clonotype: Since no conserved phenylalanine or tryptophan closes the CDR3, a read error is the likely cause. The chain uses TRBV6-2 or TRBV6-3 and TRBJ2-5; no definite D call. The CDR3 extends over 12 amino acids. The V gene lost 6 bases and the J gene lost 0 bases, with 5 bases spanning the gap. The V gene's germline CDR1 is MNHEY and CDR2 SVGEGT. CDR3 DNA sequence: TGTGCCAGCAGAGTAGACCAAGAGACCCAGTACCTC. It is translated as CASRVDQETQYL.

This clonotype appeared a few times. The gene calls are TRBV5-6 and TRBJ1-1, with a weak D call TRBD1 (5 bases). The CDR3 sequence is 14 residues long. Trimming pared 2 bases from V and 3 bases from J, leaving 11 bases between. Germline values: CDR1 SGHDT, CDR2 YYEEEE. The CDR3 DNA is TGTGCCAGCAGCTTTCCCCTGGGGGACACTGAAGCTTTCTTT. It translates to CASSFPLGDTEAFF.

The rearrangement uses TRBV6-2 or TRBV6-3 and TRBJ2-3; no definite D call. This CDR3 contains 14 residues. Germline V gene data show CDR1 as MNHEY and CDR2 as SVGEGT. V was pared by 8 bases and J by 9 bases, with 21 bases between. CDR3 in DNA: TGTGCCAGCCCCAAAGCCCCGACACTTCCAACGCAGTATTTT. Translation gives CASPKAPTLPTQYF.

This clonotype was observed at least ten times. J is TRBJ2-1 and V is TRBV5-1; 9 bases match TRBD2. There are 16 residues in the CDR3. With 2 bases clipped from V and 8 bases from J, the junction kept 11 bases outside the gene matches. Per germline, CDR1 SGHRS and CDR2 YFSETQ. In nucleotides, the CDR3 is TGCGCCAGCAGCTTCATCGAGCGGGGGGACGTATATGAGCAGTTCTTC. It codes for CASSFIERGDVYEQFF.

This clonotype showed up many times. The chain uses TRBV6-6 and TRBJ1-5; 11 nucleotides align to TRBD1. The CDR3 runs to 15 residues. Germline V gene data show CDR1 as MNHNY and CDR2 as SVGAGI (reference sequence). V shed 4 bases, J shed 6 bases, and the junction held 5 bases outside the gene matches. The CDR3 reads CASSFGQGASQPQHF. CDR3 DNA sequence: TGTGCCAGCAGTTTCGGACAGGGGGCGTCTCAGCCCCAGCATTTT.

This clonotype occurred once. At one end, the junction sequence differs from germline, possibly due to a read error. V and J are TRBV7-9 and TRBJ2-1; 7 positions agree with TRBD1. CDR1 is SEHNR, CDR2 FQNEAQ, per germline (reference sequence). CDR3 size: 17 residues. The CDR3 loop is CASSSDDRAVSYNEQSF. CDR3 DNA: TGTGCCAGCAGCTCTGACGACAGGGCCGTTTCCTACAATGAGCAGTCCTTC.

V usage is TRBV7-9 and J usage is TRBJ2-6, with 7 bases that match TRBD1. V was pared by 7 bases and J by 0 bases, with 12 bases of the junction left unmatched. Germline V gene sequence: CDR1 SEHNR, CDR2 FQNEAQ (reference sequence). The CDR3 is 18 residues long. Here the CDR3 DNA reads TGTGCCAGCATACCCGGGACAGTACTCCTCTCTGGGGCCAACGTCCTGACTTTC. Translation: CASIPGTVLLSGANVLTF.

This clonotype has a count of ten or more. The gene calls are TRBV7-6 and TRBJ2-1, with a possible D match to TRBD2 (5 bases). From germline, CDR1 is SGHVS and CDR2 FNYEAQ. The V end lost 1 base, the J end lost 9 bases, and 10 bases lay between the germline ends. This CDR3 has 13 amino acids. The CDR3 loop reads CASSLVGDGEQFF. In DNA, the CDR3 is TGTGCCAGCAGCTTAGTCGGGGATGGTGAGCAGTTCTTC. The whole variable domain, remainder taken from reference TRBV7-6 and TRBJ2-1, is GAGVSQSPRYKVTKRGQDVALRCDPISGHVSLYWYRQALGQGPEFLTYFNYEAQQDKSGLPNDRFSAERPEGSISTLTIQRTEQRDSAMYRCASSLVGDGEQFFGPGTRLTVL.

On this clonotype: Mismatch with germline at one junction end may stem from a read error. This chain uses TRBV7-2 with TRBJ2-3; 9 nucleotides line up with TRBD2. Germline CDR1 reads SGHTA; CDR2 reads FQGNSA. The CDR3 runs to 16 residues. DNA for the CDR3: TGTGCCAGCAGCAAAGGGACTAGCAGGGGGACAGAAACGCAGTATTTT. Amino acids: CASSKGTSRGTETQYF.

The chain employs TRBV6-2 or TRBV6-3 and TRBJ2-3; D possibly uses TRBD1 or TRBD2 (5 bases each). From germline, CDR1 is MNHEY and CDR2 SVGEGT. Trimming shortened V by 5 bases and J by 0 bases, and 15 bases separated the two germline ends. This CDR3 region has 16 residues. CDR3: CASSKRDVYSTDTQYF. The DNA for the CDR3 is TGTGCCAGCAGTAAACGGGACGTCTATAGCACAGATACGCAGTATTTT.

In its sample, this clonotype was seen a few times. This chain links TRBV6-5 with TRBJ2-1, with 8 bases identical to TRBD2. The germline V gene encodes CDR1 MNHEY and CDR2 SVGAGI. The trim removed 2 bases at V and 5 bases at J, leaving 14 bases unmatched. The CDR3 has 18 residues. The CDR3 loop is CASSYDLSGSSRDNEQFF. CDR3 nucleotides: TGTGCCAGCAGTTACGACTTAAGCGGGAGCAGCAGGGACAATGAGCAGTTCTTC.

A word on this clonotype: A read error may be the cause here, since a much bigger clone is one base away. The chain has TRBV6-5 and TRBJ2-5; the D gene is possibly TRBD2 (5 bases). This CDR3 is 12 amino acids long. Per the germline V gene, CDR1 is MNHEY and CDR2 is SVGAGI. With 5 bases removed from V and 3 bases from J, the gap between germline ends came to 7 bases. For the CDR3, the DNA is TGTGCCAGCAGTGAGGGCGAAGAGACCCAGTACTTC. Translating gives CASSEGEETQYF.

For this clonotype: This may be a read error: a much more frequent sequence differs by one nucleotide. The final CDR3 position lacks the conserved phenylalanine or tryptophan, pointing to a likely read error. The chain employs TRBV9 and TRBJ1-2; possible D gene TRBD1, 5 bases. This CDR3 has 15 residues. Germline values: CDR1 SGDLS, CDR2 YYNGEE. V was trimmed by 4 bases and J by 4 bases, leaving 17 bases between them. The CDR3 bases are TGTGCCAGCAGCCCAGGACCGGGGGGAAGCTATGGCTACACCTCC. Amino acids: CASSPGPGGSYGYTS.

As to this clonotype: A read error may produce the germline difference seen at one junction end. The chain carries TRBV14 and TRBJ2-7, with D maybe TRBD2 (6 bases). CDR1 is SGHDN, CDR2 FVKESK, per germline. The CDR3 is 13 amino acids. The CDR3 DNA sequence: TGTGCCAGCAGCCATGGAGCGGGCTACGAGCAGTGCTTC. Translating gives CASSHGAGYEQCF.

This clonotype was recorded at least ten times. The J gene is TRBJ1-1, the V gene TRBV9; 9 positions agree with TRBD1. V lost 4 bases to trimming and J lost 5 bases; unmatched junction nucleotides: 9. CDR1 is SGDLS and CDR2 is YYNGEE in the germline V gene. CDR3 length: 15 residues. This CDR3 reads CASSPGGQGLTEAFF. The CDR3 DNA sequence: TGTGCCAGCAGCCCTGGGGGACAGGGATTGACTGAAGCTTTCTTT.

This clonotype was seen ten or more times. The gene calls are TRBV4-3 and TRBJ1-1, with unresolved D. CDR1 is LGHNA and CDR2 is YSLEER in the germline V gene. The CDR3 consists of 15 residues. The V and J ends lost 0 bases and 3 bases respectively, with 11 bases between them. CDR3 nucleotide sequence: TGCGCCAGCAGCCAAGATCGTTGGTCCTACACTGAAGCTTTCTTT. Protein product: CASSQDRWSYTEAFF.

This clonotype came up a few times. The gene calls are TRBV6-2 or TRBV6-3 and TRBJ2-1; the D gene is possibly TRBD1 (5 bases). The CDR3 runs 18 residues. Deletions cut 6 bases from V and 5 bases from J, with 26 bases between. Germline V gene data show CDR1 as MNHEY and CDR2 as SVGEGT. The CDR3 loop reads CASRQELHMSTPNNEQFF. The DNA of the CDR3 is TGTGCCAGCAGACAGGAACTCCACATGTCGACACCGAACAATGAGCAGTTCTTC.

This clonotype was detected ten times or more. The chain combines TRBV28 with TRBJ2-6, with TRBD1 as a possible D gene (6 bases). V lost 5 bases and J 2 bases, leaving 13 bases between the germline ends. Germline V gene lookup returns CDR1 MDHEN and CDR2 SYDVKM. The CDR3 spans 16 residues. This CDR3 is CASSPVKGAGANVLTF. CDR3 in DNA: TGTGCCAGCAGTCCGGTGAAGGGGGCTGGGGCCAACGTCCTGACTTTC.

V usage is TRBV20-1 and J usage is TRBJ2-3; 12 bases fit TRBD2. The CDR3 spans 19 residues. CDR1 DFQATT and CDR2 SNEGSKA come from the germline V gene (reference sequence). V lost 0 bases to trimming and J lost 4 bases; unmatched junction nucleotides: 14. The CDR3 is CSARDLAGGPGGLADTQYF. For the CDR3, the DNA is TGCAGTGCTAGAGATCTAGCGGGAGGGCCTGGTGGGTTGGCAGATACGCAGTATTTT.

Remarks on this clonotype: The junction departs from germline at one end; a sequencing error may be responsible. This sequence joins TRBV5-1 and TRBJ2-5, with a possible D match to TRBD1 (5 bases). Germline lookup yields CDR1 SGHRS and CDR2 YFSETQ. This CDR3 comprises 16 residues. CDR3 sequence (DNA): TGCGCCAGCAGCTCCCTTGAGACAGACATGCAAGGGACCCAGTACTTC. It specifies CASSSLETDMQGTQYF.

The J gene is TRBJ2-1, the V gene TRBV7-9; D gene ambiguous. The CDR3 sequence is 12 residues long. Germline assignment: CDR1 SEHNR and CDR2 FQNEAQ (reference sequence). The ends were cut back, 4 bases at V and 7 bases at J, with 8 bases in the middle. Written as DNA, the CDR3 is TGTGCCAGCAGCTATTCGAGAAATGAGCAGTTCTTC. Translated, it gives CASSYSRNEQFF.

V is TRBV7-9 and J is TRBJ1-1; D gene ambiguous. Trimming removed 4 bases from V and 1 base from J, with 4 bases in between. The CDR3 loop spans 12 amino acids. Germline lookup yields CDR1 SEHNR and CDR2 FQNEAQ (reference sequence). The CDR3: CASSSTNTEAFF. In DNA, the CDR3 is TGTGCCAGCAGCTCAACGAACACTGAAGCTTTCTTT.

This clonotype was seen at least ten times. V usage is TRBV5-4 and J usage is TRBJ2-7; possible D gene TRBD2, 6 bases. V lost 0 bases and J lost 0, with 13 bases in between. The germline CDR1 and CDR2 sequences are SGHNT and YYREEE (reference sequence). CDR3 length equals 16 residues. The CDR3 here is CASSLAASASSYEQYF. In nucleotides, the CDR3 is TGTGCCAGCAGCTTGGCTGCTAGCGCGAGCTCCTACGAGCAGTACTTC.

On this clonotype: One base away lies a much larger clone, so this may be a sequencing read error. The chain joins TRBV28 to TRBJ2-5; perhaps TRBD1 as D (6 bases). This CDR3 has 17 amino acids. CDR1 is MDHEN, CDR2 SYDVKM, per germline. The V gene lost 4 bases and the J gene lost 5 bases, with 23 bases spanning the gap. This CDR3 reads CASSSPTVRGYFETQYF. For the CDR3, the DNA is TGTGCCAGCAGTTCACCGACTGTCAGGGGTTATTTCGAGACCCAGTACTTC.

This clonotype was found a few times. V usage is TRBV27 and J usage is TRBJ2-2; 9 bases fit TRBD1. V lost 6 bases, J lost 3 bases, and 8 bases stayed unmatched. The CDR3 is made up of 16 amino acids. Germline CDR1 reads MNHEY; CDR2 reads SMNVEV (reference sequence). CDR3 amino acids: CASRTTGGRYTGELFF. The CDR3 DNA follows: TGTGCCAGCAGAACCACAGGGGGCAGGTACACCGGGGAGCTGTTTTTT.